Listed below are T cell receptor beta chains from one sample, sequenced in a study of identical twins. TCRdb re-derived calls from the 5' RACE reads in MiXCR, one entry per CDR3 protein. The data contain about 480,000 distinct CDR3 sequences, approximately 14% of them singletons. These data also featured in a second study, about yellow fever vaccine responses in identical twins.

Input material: CD4+ T cells sorted from blood. The receptors were sampled from a woman under 30 in good health. Each CDR3 is given with its conserved first and last residue. The D gene is left open where the match is weak. Size values are once, few and many counts, or a class for expanded clones, and some rows have none.

v_call: TRBV10-1; clone_size: few; d_call: NA; cdr3_length: 15; j_call: TRBJ2-7; cdr3_nt: TGCGCCAGCAGTGAGTCGGATGCAGGGATCTACGAGCAGTACTTC; cdr3_aa: CASSESDAGIYEQYF
v_call: TRBV6-2/TRBV6-3; clone_size: NA; d_call: TRBD2; cdr3_length: 14; j_call: TRBJ2-3; cdr3_nt: TGTGCCAGCAAAGGACTAGCGGGGGCAGATACGCAGTATTTT; cdr3_aa: CASKGLAGADTQYF
v_call: TRBV5-1; clone_size: NA; d_call: TRBD2; cdr3_length: 16; j_call: TRBJ2-2; cdr3_nt: TGCGCCAGCAGCTTGACGGGGAGGGCGAACACCGGGGAGCTGTTTTTT; cdr3_aa: CASSLTGRANTGELFF
v_call: TRBV28; clone_size: few; d_call: TRBD1; cdr3_length: 14; j_call: TRBJ2-4; cdr3_nt: TGTGCCAGCAGTTACAACCGACAGGGGGCCATTCAGTACTTC; cdr3_aa: CASSYNRQGAIQYF
v_call: TRBV10-3; clone_size: few; d_call: TRBD2; cdr3_length: 19; j_call: TRBJ2-5; cdr3_nt: TGTGCCATCAGTTTAGTCGAACATAGCGGGAGGTCGTACCAAGAGACCCAGTACTTC; cdr3_aa: CAISLVEHSGRSYQETQYF
v_call: TRBV5-1; clone_size: few; d_call: TRBD2; cdr3_length: 15; j_call: TRBJ2-3; cdr3_nt: TGCGCCAGCAGCCAACTAGCGGGGGCTGGAGATACGCAGTATTTT; cdr3_aa: CASSQLAGAGDTQYF
v_call: TRBV7-2; clone_size: few; d_call: TRBD1; cdr3_length: 15; j_call: TRBJ1-2; cdr3_nt: TGTGCCAGCAGCCCGAACGGACAGGGAAACTATGGCTACACCTTC; cdr3_aa: CASSPNGQGNYGYTF
v_call: TRBV6-1; clone_size: NA; d_call: TRBD2; cdr3_length: 14; j_call: TRBJ2-5; cdr3_nt: TGTGCCAGCAGCCTACTAGCGGCCCAAGAGACCCAGTACTTC; cdr3_aa: CASSLLAAQETQYF
v_call: TRBV25-1; clone_size: few; d_call: TRBD1; cdr3_length: 14; j_call: TRBJ2-5; cdr3_nt: TGTGCCATACTTAGACAGGGGGCTGAAGAGACCCAGTACTTC; cdr3_aa: CAILRQGAEETQYF
v_call: TRBV7-9; clone_size: NA; d_call: TRBD2; cdr3_length: 15; j_call: TRBJ2-7; cdr3_nt: TGTGCCAGCAGCAGAACGCAGGGCGGGGGCTACGAGCAGTACTTC; cdr3_aa: CASSRTQGGGYEQYF
v_call: TRBV5-4; clone_size: many; d_call: TRBD2; cdr3_length: 18; j_call: TRBJ2-1; cdr3_nt: TGTGCCAGCAGCTTGGGGGGAGCGGGGGGCCCTTCCTACAATGAGCAGTTCTTC; cdr3_aa: CASSLGGAGGPSYNEQFF
v_call: TRBV6-4; clone_size: few; d_call: NA; cdr3_length: 15; j_call: TRBJ2-1; cdr3_nt: TGTGCCAGCAGTTATCAACCGGGGGTCTACAATGAGCAGTTCTTC; cdr3_aa: CASSYQPGVYNEQFF
v_call: TRBV7-8; clone_size: NA; d_call: NA; cdr3_length: 14; j_call: TRBJ1-2; cdr3_nt: TGTGCCAGCAGCTTAATGGACACCGGCTATGGCTACACCTTC; cdr3_aa: CASSLMDTGYGYTF
v_call: TRBV3-1; clone_size: NA; d_call: NA; cdr3_length: 14; j_call: TRBJ2-7; cdr3_nt: TGTGCCAGCACGGACGGTCTTGGGGGATACGAGCAGTACTTC; cdr3_aa: CASTDGLGGYEQYF
v_call: TRBV29-1; clone_size: few; d_call: NA; cdr3_length: 12; j_call: TRBJ2-5; cdr3_nt: TGCAGCGTTGAAGGGGAGGTGGAGACCCAGTACTTC; cdr3_aa: CSVEGEVETQYF
v_call: TRBV5-5; clone_size: many; d_call: NA; cdr3_length: 14; j_call: TRBJ1-1; cdr3_nt: TGTGCCAGCAGCTTATCGGTGTTGGACACTGAAGCTTTCTTT; cdr3_aa: CASSLSVLDTEAFF
v_call: TRBV7-9; clone_size: few; d_call: NA; cdr3_length: 16; j_call: TRBJ2-4; cdr3_nt: TGTGCCAGCAGCTTAGCGACAGCTCTAGCCAAAAACATTCAGTACTTC; cdr3_aa: CASSLATALAKNIQYF
v_call: TRBV27; clone_size: NA; d_call: NA; cdr3_length: 15; j_call: TRBJ2-7; cdr3_nt: TGTGCCAGCAGTTTATCGCCAGGGAGCTCCTACGAGCAGTACTTC; cdr3_aa: CASSLSPGSSYEQYF
v_call: TRBV20-1; clone_size: few; d_call: TRBD2; cdr3_length: 14; j_call: TRBJ2-5; cdr3_nt: TGCAGTGCCGCGGTAGCGGGAGGATGGGAGACCCAGTACTTC; cdr3_aa: CSAAVAGGWETQYF
v_call: TRBV5-1; clone_size: few; d_call: TRBD2; cdr3_length: 17; j_call: TRBJ2-3; cdr3_nt: TGCGCCAGCAGCCCCGGGACTAGCGGGGGCCGCACAGATACGCAGTATTTT; cdr3_aa: CASSPGTSGGRTDTQYF
v_call: TRBV9; clone_size: NA; d_call: NA; cdr3_length: 16; j_call: TRBJ1-6; cdr3_nt: TGTGCCAGCAGCGTAGAGGCGGAAACGGATAATTCACCCCTCCACTTT; cdr3_aa: CASSVEAETDNSPLHF
v_call: TRBV5-6; clone_size: NA; d_call: NA; cdr3_length: 14; j_call: TRBJ2-7; cdr3_nt: TGTGCCAGCAGCTTGACAGGGTCGTACGACGAGCAGTACTTC; cdr3_aa: CASSLTGSYDEQYF
v_call: TRBV5-1; clone_size: few; d_call: NA; cdr3_length: 11; j_call: TRBJ1-1; cdr3_nt: TGCGCCAGCAGCCGGGCGCTTGAAGCTTTCTTT; cdr3_aa: CASSRALEAFF
v_call: TRBV7-2; clone_size: NA; d_call: NA; cdr3_length: 16; j_call: TRBJ2-1; cdr3_nt: TGTGCCAGCAGCTTAGTGGGTTCGGCGGGCGGCAATGAGCAGTTCTTC; cdr3_aa: CASSLVGSAGGNEQFF
v_call: TRBV12-3/TRBV12-4; clone_size: few; d_call: NA; cdr3_length: 14; j_call: TRBJ1-6; cdr3_nt: TGTGCCAGCAGTTTTTACAGGGATAATTCACCCCTCCACTTT; cdr3_aa: CASSFYRDNSPLHF
v_call: TRBV6-5; clone_size: few; d_call: NA; cdr3_length: 14; j_call: TRBJ2-5; cdr3_nt: TGTGCCAGCAGTTCCCCGGGGAGTCAAGAGACCCAGTACTTC; cdr3_aa: CASSSPGSQETQYF
v_call: TRBV15; clone_size: few; d_call: TRBD2; cdr3_length: 17; j_call: TRBJ2-1; cdr3_nt: TGTGCCACCAGCAGAGATGTGGGCCAGCGGGGTTACAATGAGCAGTTCTTC; cdr3_aa: CATSRDVGQRGYNEQFF
v_call: TRBV24-1; clone_size: NA; d_call: TRBD1; cdr3_length: 14; j_call: TRBJ2-2; cdr3_nt: TGTGCCGTAACAGGGACAGCGAAAACCGGGGAGCTGTTTTTT; cdr3_aa: CAVTGTAKTGELFF
v_call: TRBV12-3/TRBV12-4; clone_size: few; d_call: NA; cdr3_length: 14; j_call: TRBJ1-1; cdr3_nt: TGTGCCAGCAGTTTAAGTACGGATTACACTGAAGCTTTCTTT; cdr3_aa: CASSLSTDYTEAFF
v_call: TRBV11-2; clone_size: few; d_call: TRBD2; cdr3_length: 17; j_call: TRBJ2-3; cdr3_nt: TGTGCCAGCAGCTTAGGTAGCGGGGGGGCCCGGACAGATACGCAGTATTTT; cdr3_aa: CASSLGSGGARTDTQYF
v_call: TRBV7-8; clone_size: few; d_call: TRBD2; cdr3_length: 17; j_call: TRBJ2-4; cdr3_nt: TGTGCCAGCAGCTCGTTAATACTAGCGGGGAAGGGAAACATTCAGTACTTC; cdr3_aa: CASSSLILAGKGNIQYF
v_call: TRBV7-9; clone_size: few; d_call: NA; cdr3_length: 14; j_call: TRBJ2-3; cdr3_nt: TGTGCCAGCAGCTTAGCGCCCGGGGCAGATACGCAGTATTTT; cdr3_aa: CASSLAPGADTQYF
v_call: TRBV18; clone_size: NA; d_call: NA; cdr3_length: 16; j_call: TRBJ1-6; cdr3_nt: TGTGCCAGCTCACCAGGTCTTGTTCGGATTAATTCACCCCTCCACTTT; cdr3_aa: CASSPGLVRINSPLHF
v_call: TRBV20-1; clone_size: NA; d_call: NA; cdr3_length: 11; j_call: TRBJ1-2; cdr3_nt: TGCAGTGCTAAAGGGGCTCATGGCTACACCTTC; cdr3_aa: CSAKGAHGYTF
v_call: TRBV7-8; clone_size: few; d_call: TRBD2; cdr3_length: 16; j_call: TRBJ2-3; cdr3_nt: TGTGCCAGCAGCTTACTAGCGGGCCCTAGCACAGATACGCAGTATTTT; cdr3_aa: CASSLLAGPSTDTQYF
v_call: TRBV12-3/TRBV12-4; clone_size: many; d_call: NA; cdr3_length: 13; j_call: TRBJ2-7; cdr3_nt: TGTGCCAGCAGCCGGGACTTCGGCTACGAGCAGTACTTC; cdr3_aa: CASSRDFGYEQYF